Included here is one TCR beta chain sequence, with context. What it binds is not known. This sample is drawn from a study of T cell responses to AZD1222 COVID-19 vaccine. Trimming removed 3 bases from V and 1 base from J, with 7 bases in between. The CDR3 contains 13 residues. In germline, CDR1 is MDHEN, CDR2 SYDVKM. Only in-frame clones appear in the TCRdb table, and some are missing; sequencing was by immunoSEQ multiplex PCR. The repertoire holds roughly 89,000 clones, over 75% seen once, with around 4.5% in the top ten. Study-level findings and limits: Clonal diversity may have been underestimated in mostly white British donors. AZD1222 recipients seropositive at baseline numbered only six. CD4 TCRs covered the whole spike, strongest at regions 160-218 and 743-854.

The source was peripheral blood, collected on day 0 of MenACWY control vaccination. This receptor was obtained from an adult in good health. The chain has TRBV28 and TRBJ2-7; D might be TRBD2 (5 bases). The CDR3 here is CASSLAGSYEQYF. The CDR3 DNA sequence: TGTGCCAGCAGTTTGGCGGGTTCCTACGAGCAGTACTTC.